This T cell receptor (beta chain) was documented in a study of T cells in Graves' hyperthyroidism and ophthalmopathy. The CDR3 covers 16 residues. Trimming pared 4 bases from V and 1 base from J, leaving 16 bases between. Germline assignment: CDR1 SGHDN and CDR2 FVKESK. TCR beta CDR3 regions were amplified from RNA. HTBI primers were the set used in a first-round RT-PCR of the TCR CDR3. TCRdb passed the multiplex PCR reads through MiXCR, listing each CDR3 protein once. Of hundreds of thousands of distinct CDR3 sequences detected, around 16% appear once; the ten largest clones hold around 7%. This clonotype was found many times.

The chain joins TRBV14 to TRBJ2-5; D may be TRBD1 or TRBD2 (5 bases each). The material sequenced was blood. The TCR originated in a woman under 30 with Graves' hyperthyroidism. The CDR3 loop is CASSLTNPGPQETQYF. CDR3 in DNA: TGTGCCAGCAGCCTTACCAATCCGGGACCCCAAGAGACCCAGTACTTC.